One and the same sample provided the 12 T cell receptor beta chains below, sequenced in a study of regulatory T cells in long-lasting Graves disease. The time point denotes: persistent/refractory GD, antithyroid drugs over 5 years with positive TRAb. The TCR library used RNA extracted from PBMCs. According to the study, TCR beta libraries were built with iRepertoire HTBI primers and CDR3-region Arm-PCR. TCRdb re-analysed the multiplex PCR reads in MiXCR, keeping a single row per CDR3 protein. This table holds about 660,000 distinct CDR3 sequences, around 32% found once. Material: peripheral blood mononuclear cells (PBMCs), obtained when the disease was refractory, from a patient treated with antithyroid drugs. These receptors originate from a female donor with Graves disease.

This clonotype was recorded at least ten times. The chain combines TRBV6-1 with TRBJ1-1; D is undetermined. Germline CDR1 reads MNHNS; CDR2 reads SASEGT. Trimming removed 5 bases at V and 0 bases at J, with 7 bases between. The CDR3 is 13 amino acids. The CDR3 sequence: CASSQLLNTEAFF. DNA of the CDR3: TGTGCCAGCAGTCAACTTTTGAACACTGAAGCTTTCTTT.

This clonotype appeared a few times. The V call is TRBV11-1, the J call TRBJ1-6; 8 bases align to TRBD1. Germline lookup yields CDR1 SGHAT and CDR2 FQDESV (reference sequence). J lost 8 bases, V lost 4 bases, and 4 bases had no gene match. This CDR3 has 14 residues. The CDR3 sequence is CASSSDRGYSPLHF. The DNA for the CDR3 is TGTGCCAGCAGCTCCGACAGGGGCTATTCACCCCTCCACTTT.

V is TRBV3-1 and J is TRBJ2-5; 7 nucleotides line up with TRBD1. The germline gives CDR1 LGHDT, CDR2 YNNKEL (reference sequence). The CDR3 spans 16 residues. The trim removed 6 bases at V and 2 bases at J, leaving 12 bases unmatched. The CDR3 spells CASSPQTGTGQETQYF. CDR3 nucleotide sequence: TGTGCCAGCAGTCCCCAGACAGGGACCGGGCAAGAGACCCAGTACTTC.

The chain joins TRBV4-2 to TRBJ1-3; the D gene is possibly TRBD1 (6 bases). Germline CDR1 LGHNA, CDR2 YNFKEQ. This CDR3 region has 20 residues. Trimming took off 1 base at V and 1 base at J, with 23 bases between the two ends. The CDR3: CASSQVGGLGRQVSGNTIYF. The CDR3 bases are TGTGCCAGCAGCCAAGTGGGGGGCTTAGGTAGACAGGTTTCTGGAAACACCATATATTTT.

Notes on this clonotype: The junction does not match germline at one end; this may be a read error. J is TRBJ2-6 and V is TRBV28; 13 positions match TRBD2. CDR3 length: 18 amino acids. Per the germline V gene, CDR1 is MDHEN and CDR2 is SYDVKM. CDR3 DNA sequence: TGTGCCAGTAGTTTAACCGGGACTAGCGGGACCGGGGCCAACGTCCTGACTTTC. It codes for CASSLTGTSGTGANVLTF.

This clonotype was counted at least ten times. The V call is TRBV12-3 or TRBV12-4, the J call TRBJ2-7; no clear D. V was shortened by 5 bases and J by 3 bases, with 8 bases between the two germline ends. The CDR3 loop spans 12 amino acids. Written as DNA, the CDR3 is TGTGCCAGCAGTATGGGCCACTACGAGCAGTACTTC. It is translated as CASSMGHYEQYF.

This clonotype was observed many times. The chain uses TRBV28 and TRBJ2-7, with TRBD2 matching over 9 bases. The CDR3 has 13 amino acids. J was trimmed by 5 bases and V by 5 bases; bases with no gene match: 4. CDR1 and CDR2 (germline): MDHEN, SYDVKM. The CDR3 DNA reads TGTGCCAGCAGTAATAGCGGGAGAAACGAGCAGTACTTC. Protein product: CASSNSGRNEQYF.

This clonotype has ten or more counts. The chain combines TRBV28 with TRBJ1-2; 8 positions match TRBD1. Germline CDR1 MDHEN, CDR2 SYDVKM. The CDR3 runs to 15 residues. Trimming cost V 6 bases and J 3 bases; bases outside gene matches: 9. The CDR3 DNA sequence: TGTGCCAGCAGCCGCCCGAGGACAGGGTACTATGGCTACACCTTC. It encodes CASSRPRTGYYGYTF.

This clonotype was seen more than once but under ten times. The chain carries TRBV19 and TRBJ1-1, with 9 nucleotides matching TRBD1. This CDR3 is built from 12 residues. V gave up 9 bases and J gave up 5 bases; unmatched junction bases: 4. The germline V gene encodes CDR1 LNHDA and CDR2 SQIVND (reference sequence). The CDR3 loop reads CASDRGDTEAFF. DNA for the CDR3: TGTGCCAGCGACAGGGGGGATACTGAAGCTTTCTTT.

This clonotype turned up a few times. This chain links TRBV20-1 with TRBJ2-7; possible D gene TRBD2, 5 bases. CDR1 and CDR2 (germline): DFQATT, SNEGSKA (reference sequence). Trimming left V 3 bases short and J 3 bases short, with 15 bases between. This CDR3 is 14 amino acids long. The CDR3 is CSASRADGNYEQYF. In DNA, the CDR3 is TGCAGTGCTAGCCGAGCGGACGGCAACTACGAGCAGTACTTC.

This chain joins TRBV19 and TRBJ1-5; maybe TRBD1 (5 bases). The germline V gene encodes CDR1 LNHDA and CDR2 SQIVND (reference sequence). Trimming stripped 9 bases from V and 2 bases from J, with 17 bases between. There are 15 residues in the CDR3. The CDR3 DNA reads TGTGCCAGCCATCTCGGGACGTATGGCAATCAGCCCCAGCATTTT. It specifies CASHLGTYGNQPQHF.

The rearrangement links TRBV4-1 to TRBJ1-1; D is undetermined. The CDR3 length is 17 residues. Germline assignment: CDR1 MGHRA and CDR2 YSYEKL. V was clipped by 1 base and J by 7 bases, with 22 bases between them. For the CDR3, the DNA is TGCGCCAGCAGCCAAGCAACCGGATTCCTTAAGCTCGTTGAAGCTTTCTTT. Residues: CASSQATGFLKLVEAFF.